This is a list of T cell receptor beta chains from one sample in a study of T cells after yellow fever vaccination. TCRdb reprocessed the 5' RACE reads with MiXCR, giving one entry per CDR3 protein. The sample records about 120,000 distinct CDR3 sequences, approximately 9% being singletons. The sample here was CD8+ T cells sorted from PBMCs, taken on the day of the yellow fever booster vaccination. All receptors come from a man in his late teens or twenties who received the YFV17D yellow fever vaccine. Both conserved end residues are part of each CDR3. A D gene is named only where the DNA matches it firmly. Size values are once, few and many counts, or a class for expanded clones, and some rows have none.

- TRBJ2-1 few TRBV5-4 CASSLTAEQFF TGTGCCAGCAGCTTGACGGCTGAGCAGTTCTTC
- TRBJ1-3 many TRBV4-1 CASSDNRVPGNTIYF TGCGCCAGCAGCGATAACAGGGTACCTGGAAACACCATATATTTT
TRBD1 TRBJ2-5 - TRBV27 CASSYRGQETQYF TGTGCCAGCAGCTACAGGGGCCAAGAGACCCAGTACTTC
TRBD2 TRBJ2-3 few TRBV10-3 CATRDYRDTQYF TGTGCCACCCGGGACTACAGAGATACGCAGTATTTT
- TRBJ1-2 - TRBV12-3/TRBV12-4 CASTLGTYGYTF TGTGCCAGCACCCTCGGAACCTATGGCTACACCTTC
- TRBJ2-1 few TRBV24-1 CATSDLGRKGEQFF TGTGCCACCAGTGATTTAGGACGGAAAGGTGAGCAGTTCTTC
- TRBJ1-4 - TRBV7-9 CASSLPGNRDEKLFF TGTGCCAGCAGCTTACCGGGTAATCGGGATGAAAAACTGTTTTTT
- TRBJ1-1 few TRBV29-1 CSVEEGGPEAFF TGCAGCGTTGAAGAGGGTGGACCTGAAGCTTTCTTT
- TRBJ2-5 many TRBV6-5 CASSYQPQETQYF TGTGCCAGCAGTTACCAGCCTCAAGAGACCCAGTACTTC
- TRBJ1-1 few TRBV12-3/TRBV12-4 CASSLNHNTEAFF TGTGCCAGCAGTCTTAACCACAACACTGAAGCTTTCTTT
- TRBJ1-5 - TRBV4-1 CASSQYVQDSNQPQHF TGCGCCAGCAGCCAATACGTCCAGGATAGCAATCAGCCCCAGCATTTT
TRBD2 TRBJ2-3 few TRBV2 CASAGVGSYPPDTQYF TGTGCCAGCGCGGGAGTTGGGAGTTATCCGCCAGATACGCAGTATTTT
- TRBJ1-2 many TRBV7-9 CASSLDRVRSGYTF TGTGCCAGCAGCTTAGACAGGGTTCGGAGTGGCTACACCTTC
- TRBJ2-7 few TRBV7-9 CASSPIPGPSYEQYF TGTGCCAGCAGCCCCATCCCGGGCCCCTCCTACGAGCAGTACTTC
- TRBJ1-1 - TRBV11-1 CASGGHTEAFF TGTGCCAGCGGGGGGCACACTGAAGCTTTCTTT
TRBD1 TRBJ1-2 - TRBV29-1 CSVPTGNYGYTF TGCAGCGTCCCGACAGGGAACTATGGCTACACCTTC
- TRBJ1-4 - TRBV7-9 CASSEVQLSNEKLFF TGTGCCAGCAGCGAGGTACAGCTTTCTAATGAAAAACTGTTTTTT
- TRBJ2-7 - TRBV12-3/TRBV12-4 CASSLVSPYEQYF TGTGCCAGCAGTTTAGTTTCCCCCTACGAGCAGTACTTC
- TRBJ2-7 few TRBV12-3/TRBV12-4 CASSSGYFYEQYF TGTGCCAGCAGTTCCGGATACTTTTACGAGCAGTACTTC
- TRBJ2-1 many TRBV20-1 CSAVTLSKQFF TGCAGTGCTGTCACCCTGAGTAAGCAGTTCTTC
TRBD2 TRBJ2-7 - TRBV12-3/TRBV12-4 CASSLVAGDLYEQYF TGTGCCAGCAGTTTGGTAGCGGGGGACCTCTACGAGCAGTACTTC
- TRBJ1-1 - TRBV7-9 CASSTGRTQRNTEAFF TGTGCCAGCAGCACAGGAAGGACGCAAAGGAACACTGAAGCTTTCTTT
- TRBJ1-3 few TRBV5-4 CASSLDPRGSGTGTIYF TGTGCCAGCAGCTTGGACCCCCGGGGATCAGGGACGGGCACCATATATTTT
- TRBJ1-2 few TRBV4-3 CASSQVVRDGTYGYGYTF TGCGCCAGCAGCCAAGTTGTTCGAGACGGCACCTACGGCTATGGCTACACCTTC
- TRBJ2-5 - TRBV27 CASSPLHGLPEETQYF TGTGCCAGCAGTCCGCTCCATGGGTTGCCAGAAGAGACCCAGTACTTC
TRBD2 TRBJ2-3 few TRBV6-1 CASQISGGRIPSTDTQYF TGTGCCAGCCAGATTAGCGGGGGACGTATTCCTAGCACAGATACGCAGTATTTT
TRBD2 TRBJ2-3 - TRBV4-1 CASSLSTKGRGRTDTQYF TGCGCCAGCAGCCTCTCGACCAAGGGGAGGGGCCGCACAGATACGCAGTATTTT
- TRBJ1-1 once TRBV6-1 CASSGQGLTEAFF TGTGCCAGCAGTGGGCAGGGTCTGACTGAAGCTTTCTTT
- TRBJ1-2 many TRBV7-9 CASGPEGGPFYGYTF TGTGCCAGCGGACCCGAGGGGGGCCCCTTCTATGGCTACACCTTC
TRBD2 TRBJ2-3 - TRBV28 CASSPTSGDFTDTQYF TGTGCCAGCAGCCCGACTAGCGGGGACTTCACAGATACGCAGTATTTT
- TRBJ1-2 many TRBV29-1 CSVEVTGTYGYTF TGCAGCGTTGAAGTAACAGGAACCTATGGCTACACCTTC
- TRBJ1-5 few TRBV6-1 CASRYSNQPQHF TGTGCCAGCAGGTATAGCAATCAGCCCCAGCATTTT
TRBD1 TRBJ1-3 few TRBV12-3/TRBV12-4 CASSSLTGGGGNTIYF TGTGCCAGCAGTAGCCTGACAGGGGGCGGTGGAAACACCATATATTTT
TRBD2 TRBJ2-5 - TRBV12-3/TRBV12-4 CASAGGAGETQYF TGTGCCAGCGCGGGGGGGGCTGGGGAGACCCAGTACTTC
- TRBJ2-1 few TRBV6-2/TRBV6-3 CASVALTRSLYNEQFF TGTGCCAGCGTTGCCCTTACCAGGTCCCTCTACAATGAGCAGTTCTTC
- TRBJ2-6 - TRBV6-5 CASSLLWGDGANVLTF TGTGCCAGCAGCTTGTTGTGGGGGGACGGGGCCAACGTCCTGACTTTC
TRBD2 TRBJ2-2 few TRBV12-3/TRBV12-4 CASWILAGGANTGELFF TGTGCCAGCTGGATCCTAGCGGGGGGCGCGAACACCGGGGAGCTGTTTTTT
- TRBJ1-1 - TRBV7-2 CASSSPDSNTEAFF TGTGCCAGCAGCTCGCCGGACAGTAACACTGAAGCTTTCTTT
- TRBJ2-3 few TRBV5-6 CASSPTTESGVTDTQYF TGTGCCAGCAGCCCAACAACAGAGTCGGGGGTTACAGATACGCAGTATTTT
- TRBJ1-2 - TRBV5-1 CASSLTGPNYGYTF TGCGCCAGCAGCTTGACAGGGCCAAACTATGGCTACACCTTC